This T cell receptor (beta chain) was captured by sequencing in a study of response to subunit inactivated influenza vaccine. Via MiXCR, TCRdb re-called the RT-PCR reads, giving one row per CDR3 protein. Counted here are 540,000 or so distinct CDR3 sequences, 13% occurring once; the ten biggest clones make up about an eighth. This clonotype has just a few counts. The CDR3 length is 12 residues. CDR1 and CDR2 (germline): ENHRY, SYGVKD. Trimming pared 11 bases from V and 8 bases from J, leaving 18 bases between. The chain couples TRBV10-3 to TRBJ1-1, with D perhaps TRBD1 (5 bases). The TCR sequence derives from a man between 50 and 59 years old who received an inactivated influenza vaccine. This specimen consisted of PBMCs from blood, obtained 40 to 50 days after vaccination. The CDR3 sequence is CASRGTGTEAFF. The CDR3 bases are TGTGCCTCCCGGGGGACGGGGACCGAAGCTTTCTTT.